Here is one TCR beta chain with its context. The data were taken from a study of patients and donors after allogeneic stem cell transplantation. TCRdb re-analysed the RT-PCR reads in MiXCR, keeping a single row per CDR3 protein. There are hundreds of thousands of distinct CDR3 sequences in the sample; roughly 17% occur only once, and 7.2% lies in the top ten. Per the germline V gene, CDR1 is DFQATT and CDR2 is SNEGSKA (reference sequence). CDR3 length: 14 amino acids. V lost 5 bases and J 1 base, leaving 15 bases between the germline ends. The sequence came from a human donor who was either an allogeneic HSCT recipient or a stem cell or donor lymphocyte infusion donor (not recorded which). It is not recorded whose cells these are; they may come from a transplant donor. Sequencing was performed on blood, either unsorted or a sorted T cell fraction (not recorded which). The chain recombines TRBV20-1 with TRBJ2-7; TRBD1 or TRBD2 may be the D gene (6 bases each). The chain's CDR3 is CSAAPGALSYEQYF. The CDR3 DNA reads TGCAGTGCTGCCCCGGGGGCCCTGTCCTACGAGCAGTACTTC.